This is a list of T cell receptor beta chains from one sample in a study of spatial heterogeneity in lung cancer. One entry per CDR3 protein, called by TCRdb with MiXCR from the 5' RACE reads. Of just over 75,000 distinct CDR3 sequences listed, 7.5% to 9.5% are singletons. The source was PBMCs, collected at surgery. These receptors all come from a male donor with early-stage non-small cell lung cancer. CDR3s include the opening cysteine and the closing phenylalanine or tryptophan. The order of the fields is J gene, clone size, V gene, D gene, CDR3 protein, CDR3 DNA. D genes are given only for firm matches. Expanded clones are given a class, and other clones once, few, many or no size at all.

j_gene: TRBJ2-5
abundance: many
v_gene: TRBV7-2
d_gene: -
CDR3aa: CASSLGGFQETQYF
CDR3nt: TGTGCCAGCAGCTTAGGAGGATTTCAAGAGACCCAGTACTTC

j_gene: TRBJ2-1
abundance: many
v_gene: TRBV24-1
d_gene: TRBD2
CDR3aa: CATTAGESYNEQFF
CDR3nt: TGTGCCACCACCGCGGGAGAATCCTACAATGAGCAGTTCTTC

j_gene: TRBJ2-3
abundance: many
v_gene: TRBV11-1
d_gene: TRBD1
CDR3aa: CASSLTGTGGYTDTQYF
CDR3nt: TGTGCCAGCAGCCTAACCGGGACAGGGGGGTATACAGATACGCAGTATTTT

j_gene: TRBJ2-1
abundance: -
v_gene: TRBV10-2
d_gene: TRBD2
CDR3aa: CASSALTSGDEQFF
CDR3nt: TGCGCCAGCAGTGCCCTTACTAGCGGCGATGAGCAGTTCTTC

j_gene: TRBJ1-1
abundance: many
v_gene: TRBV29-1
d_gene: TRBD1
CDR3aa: CSVEGQGATEAFF
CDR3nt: TGCAGCGTTGAAGGACAGGGGGCGACTGAAGCTTTCTTT

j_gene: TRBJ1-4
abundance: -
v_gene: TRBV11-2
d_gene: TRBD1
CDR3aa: CASSLDGQGGNEKLFF
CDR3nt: TGTGCCAGCAGCTTAGACGGACAGGGGGGAAACGAAAAACTGTTTTTT

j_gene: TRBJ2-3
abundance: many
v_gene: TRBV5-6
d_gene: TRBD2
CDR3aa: CASSLGLATYTDTQYF
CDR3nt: TGTGCCAGCAGCTTGGGACTAGCGACTTACACAGATACGCAGTATTTT

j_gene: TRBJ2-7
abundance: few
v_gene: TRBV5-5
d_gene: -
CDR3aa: CASSLTGRRLEQYF
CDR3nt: TGTGCCAGCAGCTTGACAGGGAGACGACTCGAGCAGTACTTC

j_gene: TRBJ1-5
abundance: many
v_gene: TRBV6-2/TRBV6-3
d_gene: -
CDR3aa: CASSYSGLSNQPQHF
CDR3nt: TGTGCCAGCAGTTACTCTGGGCTAAGCAATCAGCCCCAGCATTTT

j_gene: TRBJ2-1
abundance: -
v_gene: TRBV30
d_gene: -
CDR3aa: CAWSVAFNEQFF
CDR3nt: TGTGCCTGGAGTGTTGCCTTCAATGAGCAGTTCTTC

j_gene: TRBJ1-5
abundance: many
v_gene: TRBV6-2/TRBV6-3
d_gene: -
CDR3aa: CASRTRTGRQHF
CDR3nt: TGTGCCAGCAGAACACGGACCGGAAGACAGCATTTT

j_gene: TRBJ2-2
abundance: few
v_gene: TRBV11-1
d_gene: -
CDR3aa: CASSPDRTNTGELFF
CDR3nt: TGTGCCAGCAGCCCCGACAGGACGAACACCGGGGAGCTGTTTTTT

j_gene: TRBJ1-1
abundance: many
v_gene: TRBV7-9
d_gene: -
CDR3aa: CASSFASGTPKTEAFF
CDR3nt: TGTGCCAGCAGCTTTGCGTCTGGGACACCGAAGACTGAAGCTTTCTTT

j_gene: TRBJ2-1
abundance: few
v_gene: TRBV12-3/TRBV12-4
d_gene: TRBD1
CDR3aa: CASSKAGTVPREQFF
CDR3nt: TGTGCCAGCAGTAAGGCCGGGACAGTGCCTCGGGAGCAGTTCTTC

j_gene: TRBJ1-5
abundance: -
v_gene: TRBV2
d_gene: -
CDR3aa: CTSSDSSSSNQPQHF
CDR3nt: TGTACCAGCAGCGACAGTAGTTCTAGCAATCAGCCCCAGCATTTT

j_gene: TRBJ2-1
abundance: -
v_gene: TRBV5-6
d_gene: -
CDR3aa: CASSLPGHNEQFF
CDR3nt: TGTGCCAGCAGCTTACCGGGCCACAATGAGCAGTTCTTC

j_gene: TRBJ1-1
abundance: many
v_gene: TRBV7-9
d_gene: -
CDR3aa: CASSPPGSRREAFF
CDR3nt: TGTGCCAGCAGCCCCCCGGGGTCTCGCCGAGAAGCTTTCTTT

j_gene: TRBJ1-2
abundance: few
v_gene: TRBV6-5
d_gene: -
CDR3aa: CASSWRKLSNYGYTF
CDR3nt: TGTGCCAGCAGTTGGAGGAAACTAAGTAACTATGGCTACACCTTC

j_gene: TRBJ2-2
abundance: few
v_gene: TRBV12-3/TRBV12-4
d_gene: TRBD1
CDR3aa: CASSGTGGIGELFF
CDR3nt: TGTGCCAGCAGCGGGACAGGGGGCATCGGGGAGCTGTTTTTT

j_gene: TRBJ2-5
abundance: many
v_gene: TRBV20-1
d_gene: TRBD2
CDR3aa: CSAKTSGSIKTQYF
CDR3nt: TGCAGTGCTAAGACTAGCGGGAGTATAAAGACCCAGTACTTC

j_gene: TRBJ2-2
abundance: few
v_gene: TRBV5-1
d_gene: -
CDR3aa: CGGPAAWPGNTGELFF
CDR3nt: TGCGGCGGGCCAGCAGCTTGGCCAGGGAACACCGGGGAGCTGTTTTTT

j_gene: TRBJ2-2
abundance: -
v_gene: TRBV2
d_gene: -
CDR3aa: CASSPFGPNTGELFF
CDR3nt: TGTGCCAGCAGTCCTTTTGGGCCGAACACCGGGGAGCTGTTTTTT

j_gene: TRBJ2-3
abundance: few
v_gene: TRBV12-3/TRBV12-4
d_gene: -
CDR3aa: CASSSVPDTQYF
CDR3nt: TGTGCCAGCAGTTCGGTGCCAGATACGCAGTATTTT

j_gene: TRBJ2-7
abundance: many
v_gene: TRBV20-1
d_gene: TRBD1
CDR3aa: CSARAQGPYEQYF
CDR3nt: TGCAGTGCTAGAGCACAGGGGCCTTACGAGCAGTACTTC

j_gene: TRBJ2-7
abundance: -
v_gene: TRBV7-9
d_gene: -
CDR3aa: CASSLGDSAYEQYF
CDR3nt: TGTGCCAGCAGCTTAGGAGACAGCGCCTACGAGCAGTACTTC

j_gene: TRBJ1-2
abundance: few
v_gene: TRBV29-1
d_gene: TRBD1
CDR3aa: CSEGQANYGYTF
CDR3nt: TGCAGCGAGGGACAGGCTAACTATGGCTACACCTTC

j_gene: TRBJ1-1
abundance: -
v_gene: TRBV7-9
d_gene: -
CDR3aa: CASSLARPKEAFF
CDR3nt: TGTGCCAGCAGCTTAGCTCGGCCCAAAGAAGCTTTCTTT

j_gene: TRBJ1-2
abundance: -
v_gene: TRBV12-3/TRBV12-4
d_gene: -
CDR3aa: CASSSDRWGRIYGYTF
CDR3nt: TGTGCCAGCAGTTCCGACCGCTGGGGGAGGATCTATGGCTACACCTTC

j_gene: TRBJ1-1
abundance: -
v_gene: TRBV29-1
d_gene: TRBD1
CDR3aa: CSVQKQGSNTEAFF
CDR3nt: TGCAGCGTTCAAAAACAGGGGTCGAACACTGAAGCTTTCTTT

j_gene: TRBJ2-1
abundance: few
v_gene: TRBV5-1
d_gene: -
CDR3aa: CASSLEIARDEQFF
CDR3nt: TGCGCCAGCAGCTTGGAAATAGCTAGGGATGAGCAGTTCTTC

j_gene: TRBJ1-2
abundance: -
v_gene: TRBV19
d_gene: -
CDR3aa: CASSPGVNRLSFYGYTF
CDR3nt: TGTGCCAGTAGTCCGGGCGTGAATCGCCTCTCCTTCTATGGCTACACCTTC

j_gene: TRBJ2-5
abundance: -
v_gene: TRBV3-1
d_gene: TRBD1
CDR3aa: CASSQDDRGETQYF
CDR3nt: TGTGCCAGCAGCCAAGACGACAGGGGAGAGACCCAGTACTTC

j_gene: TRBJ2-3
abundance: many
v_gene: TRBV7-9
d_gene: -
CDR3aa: CASSLAGGQSSTDTQYF
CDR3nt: TGTGCCAGCAGCTTAGCGGGAGGACAAAGCTCCACAGATACGCAGTATTTT

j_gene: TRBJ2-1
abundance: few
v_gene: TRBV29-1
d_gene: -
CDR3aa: CSVGSPGNSYNEQFF
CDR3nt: TGCAGCGTTGGGTCACCAGGTAACTCCTACAATGAGCAGTTCTTC

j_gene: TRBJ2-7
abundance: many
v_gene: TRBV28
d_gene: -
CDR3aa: CASSLPNEQYF
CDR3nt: TGTGCCAGCAGTTTACCGAACGAGCAGTACTTC

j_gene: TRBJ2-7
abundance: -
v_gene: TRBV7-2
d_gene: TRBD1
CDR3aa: CASSLGGTVEDEQYF
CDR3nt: TGTGCCAGCAGCTTAGGAGGGACAGTGGAGGACGAGCAGTACTTC

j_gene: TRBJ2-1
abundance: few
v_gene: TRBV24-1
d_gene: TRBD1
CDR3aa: CATSDPGQGTNEQFF
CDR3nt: TGTGCCACCAGTGATCCTGGACAGGGGACGAATGAGCAGTTCTTC

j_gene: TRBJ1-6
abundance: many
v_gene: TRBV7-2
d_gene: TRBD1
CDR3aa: CASSLQGARPNSPLHF
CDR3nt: TGTGCCAGCAGCCTACAGGGGGCGCGTCCGAATTCACCCCTCCACTTT

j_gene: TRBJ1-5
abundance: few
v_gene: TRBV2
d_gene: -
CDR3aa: CASSDWGRMNQPQHF
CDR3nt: TGTGCCAGCAGTGACTGGGGTCGCATGAATCAGCCCCAGCATTTT

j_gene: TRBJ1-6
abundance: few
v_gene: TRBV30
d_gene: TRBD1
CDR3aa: CAWSIDRGNSPLHF
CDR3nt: TGTGCCTGGAGTATCGACAGGGGTAATTCACCCCTCCACTTT

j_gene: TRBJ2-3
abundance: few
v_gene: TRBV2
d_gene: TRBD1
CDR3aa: CASTTGTALTDTQYF
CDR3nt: TGTGCCAGCACAACCGGGACAGCTCTCACAGATACGCAGTATTTT